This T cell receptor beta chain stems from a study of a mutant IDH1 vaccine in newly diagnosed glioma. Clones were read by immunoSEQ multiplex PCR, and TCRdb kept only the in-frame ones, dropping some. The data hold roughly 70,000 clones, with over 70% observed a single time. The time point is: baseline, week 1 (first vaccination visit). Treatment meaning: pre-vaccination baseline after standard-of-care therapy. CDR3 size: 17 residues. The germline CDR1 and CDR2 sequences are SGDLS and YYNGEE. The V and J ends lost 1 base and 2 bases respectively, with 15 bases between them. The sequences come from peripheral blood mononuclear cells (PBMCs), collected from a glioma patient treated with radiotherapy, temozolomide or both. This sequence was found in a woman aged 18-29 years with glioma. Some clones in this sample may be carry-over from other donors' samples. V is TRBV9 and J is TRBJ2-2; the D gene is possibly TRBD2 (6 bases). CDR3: CASSVSPLARNTGELFF. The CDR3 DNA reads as TGTGCCAGCAGCGTATCTCCGCTAGCGCGTAACACCGGGGAGCTGTTTTTT.